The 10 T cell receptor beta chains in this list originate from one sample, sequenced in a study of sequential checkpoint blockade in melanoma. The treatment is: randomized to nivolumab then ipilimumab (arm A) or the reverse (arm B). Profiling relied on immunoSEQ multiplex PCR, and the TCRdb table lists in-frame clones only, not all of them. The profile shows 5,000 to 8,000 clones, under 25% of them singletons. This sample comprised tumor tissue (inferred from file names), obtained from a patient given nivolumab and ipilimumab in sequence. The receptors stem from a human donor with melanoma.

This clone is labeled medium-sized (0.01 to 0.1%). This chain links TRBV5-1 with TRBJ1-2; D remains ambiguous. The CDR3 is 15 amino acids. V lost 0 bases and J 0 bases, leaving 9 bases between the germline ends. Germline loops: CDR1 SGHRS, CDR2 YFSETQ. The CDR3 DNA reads TGCGCCAGCAGCTTGGGAGGGCAAGCTAACTATGGCTACACCTTC. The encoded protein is CASSLGGQANYGYTF.

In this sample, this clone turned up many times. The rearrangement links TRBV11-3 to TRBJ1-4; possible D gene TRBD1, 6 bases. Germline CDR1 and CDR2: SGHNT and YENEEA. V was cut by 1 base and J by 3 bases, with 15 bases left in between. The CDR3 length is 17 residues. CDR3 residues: CASSLVGPGASNEKLFF. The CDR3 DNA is TGTGCCAGCAGCTTAGTGGGGCCGGGGGCATCTAATGAAAAACTGTTTTTT.

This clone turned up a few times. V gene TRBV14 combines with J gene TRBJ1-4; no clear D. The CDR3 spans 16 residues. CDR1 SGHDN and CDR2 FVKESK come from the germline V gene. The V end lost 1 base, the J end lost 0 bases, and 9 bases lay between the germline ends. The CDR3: CASSQVGVATNEKLFF. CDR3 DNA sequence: TGTGCCAGCAGCCAAGTTGGGGTTGCAACTAATGAAAAACTGTTTTTT.

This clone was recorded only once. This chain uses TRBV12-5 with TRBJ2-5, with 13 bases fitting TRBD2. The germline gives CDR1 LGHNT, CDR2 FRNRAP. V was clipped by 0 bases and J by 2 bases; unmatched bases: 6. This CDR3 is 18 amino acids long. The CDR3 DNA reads TGTGCTAGTGGTTTGGTACAGGGGACTAGCGGGGAACAAGAGACCCAGTACTTC. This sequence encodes CASGLVQGTSGEQETQYF.

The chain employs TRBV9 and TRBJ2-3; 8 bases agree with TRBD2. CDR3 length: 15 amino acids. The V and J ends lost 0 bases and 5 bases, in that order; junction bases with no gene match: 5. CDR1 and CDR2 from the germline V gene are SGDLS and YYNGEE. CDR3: CASSVAGTRLDTQYF. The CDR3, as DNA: TGTGCCAGCAGCGTAGCTGGGACTAGGTTAGATACGCAGTATTTT.

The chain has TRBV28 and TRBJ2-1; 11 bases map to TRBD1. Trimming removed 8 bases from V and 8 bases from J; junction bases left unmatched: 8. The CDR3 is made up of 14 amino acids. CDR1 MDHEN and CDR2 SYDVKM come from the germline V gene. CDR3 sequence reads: CASVTGTGGYEQFF. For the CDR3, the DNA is TGTGCCAGCGTGACCGGGACAGGGGGATATGAGCAGTTCTTC.

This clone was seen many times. CDR3 in amino acids: CASSARQMNTEAFF. The CDR3 DNA follows: TGTGCCAGCAGCGCACGACAAATGAACACTGAAGCTTTCTTT. The V gene is TRBV9, the J gene TRBJ1-1, with D hard to call. The CDR3 contains 14 residues. Trimming removed 3 bases from V and 0 bases from J, with 9 bases in between. Per germline, CDR1 SGDLS and CDR2 YYNGEE. Drawing the rest from reference TRBV9 and TRBJ1-1, the complete variable domain is DSGVTQTPKHLITATGQRVTLRCSPRSGDLSVYWYQQSLDQGLQFLIQYYNGEERAKGNILERFSAQQFPDLHSELNLSSLELGDSALYFCASSARQMNTEAFFGQGTRLTVV.

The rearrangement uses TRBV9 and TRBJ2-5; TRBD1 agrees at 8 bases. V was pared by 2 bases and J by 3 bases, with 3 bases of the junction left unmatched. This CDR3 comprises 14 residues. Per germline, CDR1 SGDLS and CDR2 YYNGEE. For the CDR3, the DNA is TGTGCCAGCAGCGTTCAGGGGGCGAAAGAGACCCAGTACTTC. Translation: CASSVQGAKETQYF.

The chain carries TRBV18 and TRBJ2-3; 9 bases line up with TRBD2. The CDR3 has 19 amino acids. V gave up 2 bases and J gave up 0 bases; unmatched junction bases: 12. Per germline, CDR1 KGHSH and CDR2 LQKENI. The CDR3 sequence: CASSPSNSGRRSSTDTQYF. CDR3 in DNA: TGTGCCAGCTCACCATCAAACAGCGGGAGGAGGTCTAGCACAGATACGCAGTATTTT.

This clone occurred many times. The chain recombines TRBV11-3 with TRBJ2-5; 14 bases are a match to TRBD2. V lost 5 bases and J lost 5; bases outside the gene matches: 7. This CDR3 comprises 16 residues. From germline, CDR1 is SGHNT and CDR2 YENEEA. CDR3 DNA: TGTGCCAGCAGCATCGGGACTAGCGGGAGCGGTGAGACCCAGTACTTC. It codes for CASSIGTSGSGETQYF.